Shown below are 30 T cell receptor beta chains from a single sample sequenced in a study of blood T cell repertoires in COVID-19. TCRdb's copy holds only in-frame clones and misses some; the assay was immunoSEQ multiplex PCR. Of around 88,000 clones in the sample, 90% were seen once. The specimen was peripheral blood. The receptors were sampled from a man aged 55 to 70 with acute or convalescent COVID-19.

The V call is TRBV9, the J call TRBJ2-6; 13 nucleotides align to TRBD2. Per the germline V gene, CDR1 is SGDLS and CDR2 is YYNGEE. Trimming cost V 4 bases and J 4 bases; bases outside gene matches: 2. There are 16 residues in the CDR3. The CDR3, as DNA: TGTGCCAGCAGCACTAGCGGGAGGGGAGGGGCCAACGTCCTGACTTTC. It yields the protein CASSTSGRGGANVLTF.

The chain combines TRBV5-6 with TRBJ2-1; 9 positions agree with TRBD1. The J segment lost 8 bases and the V segment lost 4 bases, leaving 4 bases of the junction unmatched. CDR1 and CDR2 from the germline V gene are SGHDT and YYEEEE. The CDR3 has 13 residues. CDR3 in DNA: TGTGCCAGCAGCGTGGACAGGGGTGATGAGCAGTTCTTC. This gives the protein CASSVDRGDEQFF.

The J gene is TRBJ2-7, the V gene TRBV3-1 (or the pseudogene TRBV3-2); TRBD2 matches at 8 bases. The CDR3 has 14 amino acids. Germline CDR1 and CDR2: LGHDT and YNNKEL (reference sequence). The J segment lost 2 bases and the V segment lost 4 bases, leaving 4 bases of the junction unmatched. CDR3 loop: CASSRGSGAYEQYF. CDR3 sequence (DNA): TGTGCCAGCAGCCGGGGTAGCGGGGCCTACGAGCAGTACTTC.

The chain recombines TRBV21-1 with TRBJ2-1; TRBD1, the D gene given by the table, was not confirmed from the DNA. TRBV21-1 is a recognized pseudogene. CDR3 size: 20 residues. Here the CDR3 reads CASKVPVGQGGSRDYNEQFF. CDR3 nucleotide sequence: TGTGCCAGCAAGGTCCCGGTGGGACAGGGAGGAAGTCGCGATTACAATGAGCAGTTCTTC.

This chain uses TRBV15 with TRBJ1-1; no reliable D call. The germline V and J ends were trimmed by 1 base and 2 bases, with 11 bases remaining between them. CDR3 length equals 15 residues. Germline V gene lookup returns CDR1 LNHNV and CDR2 YYDKDF (reference sequence). The CDR3 loop reads CATSRGDFRNTEAFF. CDR3 nucleotides: TGTGCCACCAGCAGAGGAGACTTTCGAAACACTGAAGCTTTCTTT.

J is TRBJ2-6 and V is TRBV19; the D gene is possibly TRBD2 (5 bases). CDR1 LNHDA and CDR2 SQIVND come from the germline V gene (reference sequence). The CDR3 loop spans 14 amino acids. Trimming cost V 4 bases and J 6 bases, with 10 bases left between them. CDR3 loop: CASSRGFLANVLTF. As DNA, the CDR3 is TGTGCCAGTAGTAGAGGGTTCTTGGCCAACGTCCTGACTTTC. Full variable domain (rest looked up from reference TRBV19 and TRBJ2-6): DGGITQSPKYLFRKEGQNVTLSCEQNLNHDAMYWYRQDPGQGLRLIYYSQIVNDFQKGDIAEGYSVSREKKESFPLTVTSAQKNPTAFYLCASSRGFLANVLTFGAGSRLTVL.

The chain uses TRBV27 and TRBJ2-7, with D possibly TRBD1 on 6 matching bases. The CDR3 runs to 17 residues. Germline lookup yields CDR1 MNHEY and CDR2 SMNVEV (reference sequence). Trimming shortened V by 6 bases and J by 4 bases, and 25 bases separated the two germline ends. For the CDR3, the DNA is TGTGCCAGCAGCCGAGCTTCCGGGACAACAGATGCATACGAGCAGTACTTC. This sequence encodes CASSRASGTTDAYEQYF.

The genes are TRBV11-3 and TRBJ1-5; D possibly corresponds to TRBD1 (5 bases). The CDR3 has 13 amino acids. V dropped 5 bases and J dropped 6 bases, with 11 bases sitting between them. Germline CDR1 is SGHNT and CDR2 is YENEEA. CDR3 loop: CASSSHQGQPQHF. The DNA for the CDR3 is TGTGCCAGCAGCAGTCACCAGGGTCAGCCCCAGCATTTT. Complete variable domain (other parts from reference TRBV11-3 and TRBJ1-5): EAGVVQSPRYKIIEKKQPVAFWCNPISGHNTLYWYLQNLGQGPELLIRYENEEAVDDSQLPKDRFSAERLKGVDSTLKIQPAELGDSAVYLCASSSHQGQPQHFGDGTRLSIL.

The V gene is TRBV7-9, the J gene TRBJ1-2, with D hard to call. Looked up from germline, CDR1 is SEHNR and CDR2 is FQNEAQ (reference sequence). This CDR3 is built from 16 residues. V was pared by 1 base and J by 4 bases, with 16 bases between. CDR3 in DNA: TGTGCCAGCAGCTTAGGGTTTGGGCAAGGGAGCTATGGCTACACCTTC. Translating gives CASSLGFGQGSYGYTF.

The chain has TRBV29-1 and TRBJ1-1; D unclear. The CDR3 covers 14 residues. Germline values: CDR1 SQVTM, CDR2 ANQGSEA. V was clipped by 0 bases and J by 1 base, with 9 bases between them. This chain's CDR3 is CSVEERNKNTEAFF. In DNA, the CDR3 is TGCAGCGTTGAAGAGCGGAACAAGAACACTGAAGCTTTCTTT.

The rearrangement joins TRBV10-3 to TRBJ1-1; 7 bases fit TRBD1. V trimming: 3 bases; J trimming: 1 base; junction bases outside the gene matches: 5. The CDR3 spans 15 residues. Germline V gene lookup returns CDR1 ENHRY and CDR2 SYGVKD. CDR3 DNA: TGTGCCATCAGTGAAGACAGGGCTCAGAACACTGAAGCTTTCTTT. It specifies CAISEDRAQNTEAFF.

This sequence joins TRBV6-4 and TRBJ1-6; D unclear. CDR1 and CDR2 (germline): MRHNA, SNTAGT. The CDR3 runs to 12 residues. V was shortened by 6 bases and J by 7 bases, with 7 bases between the two germline ends. CDR3 in amino acids: CASRGGNSPLHF. The CDR3 DNA reads TGTGCCAGCAGGGGCGGGAATTCACCCCTCCACTTT.

V usage is TRBV12-5 and J usage is TRBJ2-3, with 14 bases matching TRBD2. Trimming removed 4 bases from V and 6 bases from J; junction bases left unmatched: 6. This CDR3 has 16 amino acids. The V gene's germline CDR1 is LGHNT and CDR2 FRNRAP. The CDR3: CASGSTSGRARDTQYF. As DNA, the CDR3 is TGTGCTAGTGGTTCGACTAGCGGGAGGGCCCGTGATACGCAGTATTTT.

This chain joins TRBV3-1 (or the pseudogene TRBV3-2) and TRBJ2-1; TRBD2 matches at 8 bases. Germline assignment: CDR1 LGHDT and CDR2 YNNKEL (reference sequence). The CDR3 is made up of 13 amino acids. The ends lost 3 bases at V and 8 bases at J; junction bases unmatched: 3. The CDR3 DNA reads TGTGCCAGCAGCCAGCAGCGGGAGCATGAGCAGTTCTTC. Translated, it gives CASSQQREHEQFF.

This sequence joins TRBV7-3 and TRBJ2-1; D might be TRBD2 (5 bases). The length of the CDR3 is 12 residues. The V end was cut by 8 bases, the J end by 9 bases, with 14 bases between. Germline loops: CDR1 SGHTA, CDR2 FQGTGA. The CDR3 spells CASGSGIGEQFF. CDR3 coding DNA: TGTGCCAGCGGTTCCGGGATTGGTGAGCAGTTCTTC.

The V gene is TRBV12-3 or TRBV12-4, the J gene TRBJ1-2; D call uncertain. The V and J ends lost 2 bases and 1 base respectively, with 5 bases between them. This CDR3 region has 13 residues. DNA for the CDR3: TGTGCCAGCAGTTTAAAACATAACTATGGCTACACCTTC. Translated, it gives CASSLKHNYGYTF.

J is TRBJ2-7 and V is TRBV27; D not resolved. Germline values: CDR1 MNHEY, CDR2 SMNVEV (reference sequence). The CDR3 has 12 amino acids. Trimming pared 6 bases from V and 3 bases from J, leaving 9 bases between. Here the CDR3 reads CASRQTVYEQYF. The CDR3 coding sequence is TGTGCCAGCAGACAAACCGTCTACGAGCAGTACTTC.

The V gene is TRBV9, the J gene TRBJ2-7; 8 positions match TRBD2. V gave up 7 bases and J gave up 3 bases; unmatched junction bases: 9. The CDR3 loop spans 14 amino acids. Looked up from germline, CDR1 is SGDLS and CDR2 is YYNGEE. CDR3 in amino acids: CASAAGGSGYEQYF. In nucleotides, the CDR3 is TGTGCCAGCGCCGCGGGGGGATCGGGCTACGAGCAGTACTTC.

This chain uses TRBV6-1 with TRBJ2-3; tentatively, D is TRBD2 (7 bases). The germline V gene has CDR1 MNHNS and CDR2 SASEGT. V gave up 4 bases and J gave up 10 bases, with 24 bases separating them. The CDR3 contains 16 residues. The CDR3, as DNA: TGTGCCAGCAGTGCCCACGGGACTATAGGGGGGCAGGCGCAGTATTTT. It codes for CASSAHGTIGGQAQYF.

The chain links TRBV3-1 (or the pseudogene TRBV3-2) to TRBJ2-1, with TRBD1 as a possible D gene (5 bases). Germline V CDR1 and CDR2: LGHDT, YNNKEL (reference sequence). The CDR3 consists of 16 residues. V was pared by 4 bases and J by 6 bases, with 19 bases between. The DNA of the CDR3 is TGTGCCAGCAGCCTTGCAGGGAAACGGTCAGTCAATGAGCAGTTCTTC. It yields the protein CASSLAGKRSVNEQFF.

The chain carries TRBV27 and TRBJ2-5, with TRBD1 matching over 9 bases. The CDR3 runs to 15 residues. The V segment lost 6 bases and the J segment 5 bases; nucleotides outside the gene matches: 10. Germline values: CDR1 MNHEY, CDR2 SMNVEV (reference sequence). The CDR3 reads CASRVLGQGRETQYF. CDR3 bases: TGTGCCAGCAGGGTCCTTGGACAGGGGAGGGAGACCCAGTACTTC.

This chain connects TRBV9 to TRBJ2-3; perhaps TRBD2 as D (7 bases). This CDR3 has 17 residues. The germline gives CDR1 SGDLS, CDR2 YYNGEE. V was pared by 0 bases and J by 0 bases, with 14 bases between. CDR3 protein: CASSVEGGVISTDTQYF. The CDR3, as DNA: TGTGCCAGCAGCGTAGAAGGGGGGGTAATAAGCACAGATACGCAGTATTTT.

The chain combines TRBV3-1 (or the pseudogene TRBV3-2) with TRBJ1-4; a possible D gene is TRBD1 (6 bases). Between the trimmed V and J ends, which lost 1 base and 5 bases, there was a span of 20 bases. This CDR3 has 18 amino acids. Germline V gene sequence: CDR1 LGHDT, CDR2 YNNKEL (reference sequence). CDR3 loop: CASSQGTDQVHLNEKLFF. The CDR3 bases are TGTGCCAGCAGCCAAGGGACAGATCAAGTCCATTTAAATGAAAAACTGTTTTTT.

This rearrangement joins TRBV6-1 to TRBJ1-5, with D unclear. V lost 8 bases to trimming and J lost 6 bases, with 14 bases between them. Germline lookup yields CDR1 MNHNS and CDR2 SASEGT. The CDR3 length is 13 residues. Here the CDR3 reads CASLDWVTQPQHF. The CDR3 DNA follows: TGTGCCAGCCTGGACTGGGTCACTCAGCCCCAGCATTTT.

The genes are TRBV19 and TRBJ2-3; TRBD2 aligns across 13 bases. Germline CDR1 is LNHDA and CDR2 is SQIVND (reference sequence). Losses at the gene ends were 5 bases for V and 2 bases for J; bases not matched to a gene: 16. This CDR3 comprises 20 residues. CDR3 in DNA: TGTGCCAGTAGTGAATTATCGGGACTAGCGGGAATTTGGGACACAGATACGCAGTATTTT. Its translation is CASSELSGLAGIWDTDTQYF.

The V and J genes are TRBV20-1 and TRBJ1-2, with D unclear. The germline V and J ends were trimmed by 3 bases and 0 bases, with 8 bases remaining between them. The CDR3 consists of 13 residues. From germline, CDR1 is DFQATT and CDR2 SNEGSKA (reference sequence). The CDR3 sequence is CSASREANYGYTF. The DNA for the CDR3 is TGCAGTGCTAGTAGGGAGGCTAACTATGGCTACACCTTC.

The chain carries TRBV18 and TRBJ1-1; a weak D match, TRBD1 (6 bases). Trimming took 3 bases from V and 9 from J, leaving 14 bases between them. CDR3 length: 13 residues. Germline values: CDR1 KGHSH, CDR2 LQKENI. CDR3 DNA sequence: TGTGCCAGCTCACCGACACAGGGTCAACAAGCTTTCTTT. This codes for CASSPTQGQQAFF.

The rearrangement joins TRBV6-4 to TRBJ2-2, with 11 bases fitting TRBD1. From germline, CDR1 is MRHNA and CDR2 SNTAGT. V dropped 8 bases and J dropped 5; count of bases not matched to a gene: 16. The CDR3 has 18 amino acids. CDR3 sequence reads: CASDTGTGGQIRTGELFF. The CDR3 coding sequence is TGTGCCAGCGATACCGGGACAGGGGGACAGATTAGGACCGGGGAGCTGTTTTTT.

The chain combines TRBV27 with TRBJ1-1, with a possible D match to TRBD1 (6 bases). Trimming took off 1 base at V and 10 bases at J, with 13 bases between the two ends. CDR1 is MNHEY, CDR2 SMNVEV, per germline (reference sequence). The CDR3 covers 13 residues. CDR3: CASSLWGGQGAFF. CDR3 nucleotide sequence: TGTGCCAGCAGTTTATGGGGGGGGCAGGGAGCTTTCTTT.

This clone was detected only once. The chain joins TRBV29-1 to TRBJ2-7, with 8 bases fitting TRBD1. The CDR3 is 13 residues long. V gave up 1 base and J gave up 3 bases; unmatched junction bases: 2. CDR1 is SQVTM and CDR2 is ANQGSEA in the germline V gene. The CDR3 DNA is TGCAGCGTTGAAGGGGACAGGAACTACGAGCAGTACTTC. Encoded protein: CSVEGDRNYEQYF.